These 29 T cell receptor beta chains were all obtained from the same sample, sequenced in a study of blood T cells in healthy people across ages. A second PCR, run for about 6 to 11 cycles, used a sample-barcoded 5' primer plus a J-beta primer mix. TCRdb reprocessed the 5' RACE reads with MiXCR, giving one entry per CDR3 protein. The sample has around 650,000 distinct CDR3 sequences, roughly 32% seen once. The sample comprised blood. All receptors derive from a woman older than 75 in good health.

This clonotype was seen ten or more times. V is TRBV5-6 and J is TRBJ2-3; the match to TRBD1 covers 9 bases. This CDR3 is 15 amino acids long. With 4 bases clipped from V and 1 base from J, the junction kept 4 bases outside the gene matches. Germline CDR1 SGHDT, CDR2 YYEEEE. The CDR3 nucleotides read TGTGCCAGCAGCGCGGACAGGGGAGGCACAGATACGCAGTATTTT. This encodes CASSADRGGTDTQYF.

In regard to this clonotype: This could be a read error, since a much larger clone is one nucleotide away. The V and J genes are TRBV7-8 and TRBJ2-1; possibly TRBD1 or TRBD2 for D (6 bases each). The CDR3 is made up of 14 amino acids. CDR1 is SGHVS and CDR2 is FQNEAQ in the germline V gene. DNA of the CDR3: TGTGCCAGCAGCTCCCTACAGGGAAATCGGGAGCAGGACTTC. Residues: CASSSLQGNREQDF.

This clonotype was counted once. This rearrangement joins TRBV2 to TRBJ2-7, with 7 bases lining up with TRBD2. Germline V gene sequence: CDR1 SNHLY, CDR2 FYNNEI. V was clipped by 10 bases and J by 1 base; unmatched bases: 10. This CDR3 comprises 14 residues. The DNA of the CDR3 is TGTGCCACCAGACGGGAGGCGAGGTCCTACGAGCAGTACTTC. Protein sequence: CATRREARSYEQYF. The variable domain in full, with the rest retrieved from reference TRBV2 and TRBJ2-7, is EPEVTQTPSHQVTQMGQEVILRCVPISNHLYFYWYRQILGQKVEFLVSFYNNEISEKSEIFDDQFSVERPDGSNFTLKIRSTKLEDSAMYFCATRREARSYEQYFGPGTRLTVT.

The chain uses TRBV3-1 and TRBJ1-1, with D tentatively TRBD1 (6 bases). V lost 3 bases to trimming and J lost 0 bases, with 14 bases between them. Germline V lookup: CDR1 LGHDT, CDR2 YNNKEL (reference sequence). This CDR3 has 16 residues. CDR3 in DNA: TGTGCCAGCAGCCACACCACAGGGAGAATGAACACTGAAGCTTTCTTT. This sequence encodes CASSHTTGRMNTEAFF. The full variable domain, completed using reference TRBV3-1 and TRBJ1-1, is DTAVSQTPKYLVTQMGNDKSIKCEQNLGHDTMYWYKQDSKKFLKIMFSYNNKELIINETVPNRFSPKSPDKAHLNLHINSLELGDSAVYFCASSHTTGRMNTEAFFGQGTRLTVV.

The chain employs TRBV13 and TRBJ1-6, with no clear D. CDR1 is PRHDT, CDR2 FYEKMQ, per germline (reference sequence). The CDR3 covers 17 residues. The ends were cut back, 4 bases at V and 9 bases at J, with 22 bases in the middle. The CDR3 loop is CASSSSGSGAGSSPLHF. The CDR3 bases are TGTGCCAGCAGCTCGTCGGGTTCTGGCGCGGGTAGTTCACCCCTCCACTTT. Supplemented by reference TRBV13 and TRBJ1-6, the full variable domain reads AAGVIQSPRHLIKEKRETATLKCYPIPRHDTVYWYQQGPGQDPQFLISFYEKMQSDKGSIPDRFSAQQFSDYHSELNMSSLELGDSALYFCASSSSGSGAGSSPLHFGNGTRLTVT.

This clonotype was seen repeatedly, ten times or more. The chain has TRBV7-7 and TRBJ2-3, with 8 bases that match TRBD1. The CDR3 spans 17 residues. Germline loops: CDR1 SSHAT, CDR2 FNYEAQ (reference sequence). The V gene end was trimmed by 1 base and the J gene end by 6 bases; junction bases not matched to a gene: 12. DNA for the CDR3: TGTGCCAGCAGCTTAGAGGGAGCCAGGGGGCGCATGGATACGCAGTATTTT. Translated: CASSLEGARGRMDTQYF.

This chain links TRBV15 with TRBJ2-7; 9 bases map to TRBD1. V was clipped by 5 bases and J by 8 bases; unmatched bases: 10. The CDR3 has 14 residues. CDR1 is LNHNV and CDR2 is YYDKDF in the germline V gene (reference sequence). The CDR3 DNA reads TGTGCCACCAGCGGTTGGGACAGGGTAGGGAAGCAGTACTTC. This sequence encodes CATSGWDRVGKQYF.

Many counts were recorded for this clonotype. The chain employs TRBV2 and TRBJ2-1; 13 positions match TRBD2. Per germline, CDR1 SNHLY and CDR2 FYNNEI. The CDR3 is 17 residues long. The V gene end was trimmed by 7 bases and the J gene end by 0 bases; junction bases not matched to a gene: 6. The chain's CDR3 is CASIQTSGGRSYNEQFF. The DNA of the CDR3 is TGTGCCAGCATTCAGACTAGCGGGGGGCGCTCCTACAATGAGCAGTTCTTC.

CDR3 nucleotide sequence: TGCAGTGCCTTGGGACAGCCGGCGGGGACCCAGTACTTC. Translated: CSALGQPAGTQYF. The chain uses TRBV20-1 and TRBJ2-7; 7 positions agree with TRBD1. With the DNA end fitting TRBJ2-5 better, the J assignment may be wrong. The CDR3 spans 13 residues. Germline CDR1 reads DFQATT; CDR2 reads SNEGSKA (reference sequence).

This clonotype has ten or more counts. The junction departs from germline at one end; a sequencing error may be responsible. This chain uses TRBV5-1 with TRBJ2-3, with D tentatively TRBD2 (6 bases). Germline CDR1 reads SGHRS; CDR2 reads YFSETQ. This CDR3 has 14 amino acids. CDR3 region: CASSLAGGPDTQYF. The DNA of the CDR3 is TGTGCCAGCAGCTTAGCCGGGGGTCCGGATACGCAGTATTTT.

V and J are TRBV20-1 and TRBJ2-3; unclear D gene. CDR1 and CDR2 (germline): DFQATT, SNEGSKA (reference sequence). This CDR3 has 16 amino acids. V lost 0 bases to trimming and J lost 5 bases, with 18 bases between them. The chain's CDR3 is CSARDLGGPHRDTQYF. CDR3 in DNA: TGCAGTGCTAGAGATCTGGGCGGTCCGCATAGAGATACGCAGTATTTT.

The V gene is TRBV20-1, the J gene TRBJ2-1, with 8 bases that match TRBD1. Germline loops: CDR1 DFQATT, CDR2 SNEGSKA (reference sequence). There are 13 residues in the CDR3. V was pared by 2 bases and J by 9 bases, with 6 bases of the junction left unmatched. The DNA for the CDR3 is TGCAGTGCTAGACAGGACAGGGTAGGTGAGCAGTTCTTC. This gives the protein CSARQDRVGEQFF.

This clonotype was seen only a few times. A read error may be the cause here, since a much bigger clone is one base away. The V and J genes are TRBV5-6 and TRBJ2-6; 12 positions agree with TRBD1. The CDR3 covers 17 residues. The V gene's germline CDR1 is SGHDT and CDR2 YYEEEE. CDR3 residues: CASSTGQGASGANVPTF. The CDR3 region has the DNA TGTGCCAGCAGCACGGGACAGGGGGCCTCTGGGGCCAACGTCCCGACTTTC.

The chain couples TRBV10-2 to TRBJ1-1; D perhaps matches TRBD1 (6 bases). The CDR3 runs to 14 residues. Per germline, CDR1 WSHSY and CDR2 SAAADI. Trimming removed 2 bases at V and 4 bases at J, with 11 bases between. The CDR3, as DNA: TGCGCCAGCAGTGAGCGGGGGCGAGTCACTGAAGCTTTCTTT. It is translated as CASSERGRVTEAFF.

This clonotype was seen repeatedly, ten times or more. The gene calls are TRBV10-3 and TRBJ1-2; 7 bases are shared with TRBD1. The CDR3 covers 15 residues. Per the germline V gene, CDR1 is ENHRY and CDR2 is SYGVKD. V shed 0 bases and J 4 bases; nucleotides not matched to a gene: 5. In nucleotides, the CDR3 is TGTGCCATCAGTGAGTCGTTGGACAGGCTCTATGGCTACACCTTC. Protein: CAISESLDRLYGYTF.

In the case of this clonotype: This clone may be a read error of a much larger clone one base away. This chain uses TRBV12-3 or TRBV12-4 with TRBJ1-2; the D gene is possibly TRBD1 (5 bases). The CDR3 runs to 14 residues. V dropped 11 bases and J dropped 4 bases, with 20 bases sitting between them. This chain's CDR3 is CACTARGKVYGYTF. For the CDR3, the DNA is TGTGCCTGCACCGCAAGGGGCAAGGTCTATGGCTACACCTTC.

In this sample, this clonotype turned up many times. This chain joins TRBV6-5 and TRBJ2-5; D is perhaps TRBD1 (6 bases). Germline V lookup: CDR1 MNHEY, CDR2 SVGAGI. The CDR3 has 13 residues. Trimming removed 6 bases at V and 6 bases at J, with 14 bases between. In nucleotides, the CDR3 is TGTGCCAGCAGCCGTGGACAGACGAAGACCCAGTACTTC. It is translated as CASSRGQTKTQYF.

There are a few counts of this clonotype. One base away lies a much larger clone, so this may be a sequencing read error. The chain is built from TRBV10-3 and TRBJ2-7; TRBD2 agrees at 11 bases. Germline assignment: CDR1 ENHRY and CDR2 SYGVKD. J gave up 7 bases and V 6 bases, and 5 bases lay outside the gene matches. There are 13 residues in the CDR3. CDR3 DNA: TGTGCCATCAGCGGGACTAGCGGCAATGAGCAGTACTTC. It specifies CAISGTSGNEQYF.

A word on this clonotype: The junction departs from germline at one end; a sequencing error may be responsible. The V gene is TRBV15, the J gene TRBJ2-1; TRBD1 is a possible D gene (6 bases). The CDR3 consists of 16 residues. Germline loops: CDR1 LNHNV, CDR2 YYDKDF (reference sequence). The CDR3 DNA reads TGTGCCTCCAGCAGAGATCACAGGGACGCCTACAATGAGCAGTTCTTC. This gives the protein CASSRDHRDAYNEQFF.

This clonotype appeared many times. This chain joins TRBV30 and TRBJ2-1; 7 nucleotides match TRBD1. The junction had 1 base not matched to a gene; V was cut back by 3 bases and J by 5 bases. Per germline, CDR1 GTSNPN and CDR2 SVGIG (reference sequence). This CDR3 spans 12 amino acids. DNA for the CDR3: TGTGCCTGGAGAGGGGGCCACAATGAGCAGTTCTTC. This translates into CAWRGGHNEQFF.

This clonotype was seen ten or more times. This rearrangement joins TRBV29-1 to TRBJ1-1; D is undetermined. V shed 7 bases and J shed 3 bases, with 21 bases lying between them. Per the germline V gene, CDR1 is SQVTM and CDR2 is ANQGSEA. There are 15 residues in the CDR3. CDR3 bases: TGCAGCGCCGGACCCCGACTCCGCGGAGACACTGAAGCTTTCTTT. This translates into CSAGPRLRGDTEAFF.

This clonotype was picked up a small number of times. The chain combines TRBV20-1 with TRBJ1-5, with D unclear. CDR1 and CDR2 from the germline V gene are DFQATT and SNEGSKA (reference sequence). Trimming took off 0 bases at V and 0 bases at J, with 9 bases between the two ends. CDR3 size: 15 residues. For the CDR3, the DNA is TGCAGTGCTAGAGATGCCCGAACTAGCAATCAGCCCCAGCATTTT. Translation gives CSARDARTSNQPQHF.

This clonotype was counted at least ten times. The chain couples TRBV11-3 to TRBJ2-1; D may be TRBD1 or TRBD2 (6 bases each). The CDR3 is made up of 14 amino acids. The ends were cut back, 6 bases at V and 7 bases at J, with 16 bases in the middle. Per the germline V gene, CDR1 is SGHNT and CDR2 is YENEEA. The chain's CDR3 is CASSGGGPRNEQFF. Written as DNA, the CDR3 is TGTGCCAGCAGTGGAGGGGGTCCCCGGAATGAGCAGTTCTTC.

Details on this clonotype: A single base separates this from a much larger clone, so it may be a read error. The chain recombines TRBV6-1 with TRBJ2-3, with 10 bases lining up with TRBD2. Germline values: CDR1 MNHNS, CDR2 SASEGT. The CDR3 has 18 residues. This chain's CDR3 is CTSSVTGTSDSGTDTQYF. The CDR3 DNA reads TGTACCAGCAGTGTTACCGGGACTAGCGACTCCGGCACAGATACGCAGTATTTT.

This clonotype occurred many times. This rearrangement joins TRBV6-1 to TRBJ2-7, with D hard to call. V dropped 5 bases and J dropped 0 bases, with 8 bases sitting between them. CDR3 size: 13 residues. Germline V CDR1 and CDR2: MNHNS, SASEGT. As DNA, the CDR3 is TGTGCCAGCAGTACTCGCTACTCCTACGAGCAGTACTTC. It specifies CASSTRYSYEQYF.

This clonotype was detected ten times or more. The CDR3 coding sequence is TGCAGCGTCGGCGACGGGAACACCGGGGAGCTGTTTTTT. This translates into CSVGDGNTGELFF. The rearrangement joins TRBV29-1 to TRBJ2-2; no definite D call. CDR1 is SQVTM and CDR2 is ANQGSEA in the germline V gene. With 6 bases removed from V and 1 base from J, the gap between germline ends came to 9 bases. This CDR3 contains 13 residues.

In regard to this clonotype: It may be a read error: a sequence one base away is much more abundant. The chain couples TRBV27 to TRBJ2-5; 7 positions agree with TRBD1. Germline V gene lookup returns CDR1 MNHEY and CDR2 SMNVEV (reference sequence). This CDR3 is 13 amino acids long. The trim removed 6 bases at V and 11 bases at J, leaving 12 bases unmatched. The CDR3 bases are TGTGCCAGCAGCCTCCCAGGGGGAAATGAGCAGTACTTC. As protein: CASSLPGGNEQYF.

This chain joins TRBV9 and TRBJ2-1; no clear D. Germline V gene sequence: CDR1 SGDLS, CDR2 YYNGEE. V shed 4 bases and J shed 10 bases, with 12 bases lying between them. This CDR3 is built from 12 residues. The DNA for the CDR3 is TGTGCCAGCAGCATCGGAGATTGGGAGCAGTTCTTC. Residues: CASSIGDWEQFF.

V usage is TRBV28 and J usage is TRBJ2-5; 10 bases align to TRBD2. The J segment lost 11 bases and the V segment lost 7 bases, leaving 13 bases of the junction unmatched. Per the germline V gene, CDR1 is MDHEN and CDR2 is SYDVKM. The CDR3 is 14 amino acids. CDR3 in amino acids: CASTRTSGTKEQYF. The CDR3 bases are TGTGCCAGCACTAGGACTAGCGGCACGAAAGAGCAGTACTTC.